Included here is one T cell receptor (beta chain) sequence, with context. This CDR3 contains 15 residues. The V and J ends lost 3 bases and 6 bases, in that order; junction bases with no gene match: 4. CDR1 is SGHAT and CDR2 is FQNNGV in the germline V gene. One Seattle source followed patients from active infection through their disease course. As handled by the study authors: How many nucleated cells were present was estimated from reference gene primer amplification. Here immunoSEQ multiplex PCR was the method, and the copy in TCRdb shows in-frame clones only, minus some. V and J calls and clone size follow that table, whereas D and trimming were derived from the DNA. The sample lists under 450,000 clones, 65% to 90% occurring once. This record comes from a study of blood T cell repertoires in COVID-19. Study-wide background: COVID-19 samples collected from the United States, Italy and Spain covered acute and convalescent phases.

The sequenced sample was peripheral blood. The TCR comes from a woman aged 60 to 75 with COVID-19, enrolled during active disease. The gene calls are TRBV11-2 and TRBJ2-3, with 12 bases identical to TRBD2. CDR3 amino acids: CASSFTTSGGDTQYF. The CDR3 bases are TGTGCCAGCAGCTTCACTACTAGCGGGGGGGATACGCAGTATTTT.